This entry describes one T cell receptor beta chain. Antigen specificity is unknown. The CDR3 totals 12 residues. Trimming shortened V by 5 bases and J by 1 base, and 5 bases separated the two germline ends. Germline CDR1 MDHEN, CDR2 SYDVKM. The assay was immunoSEQ multiplex PCR, and TCRdb's table has in-frame clones only and misses some. The repertoire holds about 10,000 clones, with roughly four fifths as singletons. This specimen belongs to a study of neoadjuvant nivolumab and ipilimumab in lung cancer. Study-wide results and limits: Blood richness before therapy tracked richness in tumors resected after neoadjuvant therapy. From pretherapy to surgery, tumor richness and clonality rose with dual therapy.

The V gene is TRBV28, the J gene TRBJ1-2; D gene uncertain. The sequences come from peripheral blood, collected before neoadjuvant nivolumab, alone or with ipilimumab. The clonotype was recovered from an adult with non-small cell lung cancer. This chain's CDR3 is CASSVRNYGYTF. The CDR3 DNA is TGTGCCAGCAGTGTCCGTAACTATGGCTACACCTTC.